This T cell receptor beta chain was identified during a study of cytomegalovirus exposure and HLA in healthy donors. A remark on this clone: No antigen is known for it.

Study observations and caveats: TRBV6-2, TRBV6-3 and other indistinguishable V segments were excluded.

The V gene end was trimmed by 6 bases and the J gene end by 2 bases; junction bases not matched to a gene: 9. This CDR3 is built from 16 residues. Germline CDR1 MDHEN, CDR2 SYDVKM. The PCR was carried out with 60 Vbeta primers and 13 Jbeta primers. Sequencing used immunoSEQ multiplex PCR; TCRdb keeps in-frame clones, though not all of them. The sample gives more than 130,000 clones, 80% of which show up once; 5.1% is in the top ten. This TCR came from a male donor in good health and CMV-seronegative. The sample was PBMCs. This chain joins TRBV28 and TRBJ1-2, with TRBD1 identical over 10 bases. In nucleotides, the CDR3 is TGTGCCAGCAGCTCATTGGAGGGACAGGGGAACTATGGCTACACCTTC. Residues: CASSSLEGQGNYGYTF.